The sequence of this T cell receptor (beta chain) was determined in a study of T cells after yellow fever vaccination. Whole-study findings and limits: Boosting was followed by the reappearance of most primary-vaccination clones (96% CD4, about 90% CD8). Clonotype sharing between CD4 and CD8 compartments was small.

MiXCR, run by TCRdb on the 5' RACE reads, gives a single entry per CDR3 protein. The sample holds a few hundred thousand distinct CDR3 sequences; approximately 4% are singletons and the top ten take about 22%. The CDR3 has 20 amino acids. This clonotype was counted once. Its matching antigen is unknown. The input for sequencing was PBMCs, taken 5 days after the yellow fever booster vaccination. The chain is built from TRBV12-2 and TRBJ1-5; the table assigns TRBD1, which was not confirmed against the DNA. TRBV12-2 is described as a pseudogene. This clonotype was sampled from a man aged 18 to 35 who received the YFV17D yellow fever vaccine. CDR3 protein: CASRFRGGQGALWSNQPQHF. The DNA for the CDR3 is TGTGCAAGTCGCTTCCGAGGGGGACAGGGGGCTTTATGGAGCAATCAGCCCCAGCATTTT.